This is a list of T cell receptor beta chains from one sample in a study of long-term antiretroviral therapy in people with HIV. The assay was immunoSEQ multiplex PCR, and TCRdb's table has in-frame clones only and misses some. Of 7,500 to 8,500 clones listed, 65% to 85% are singletons. Sequencing used unsorted PBMCs, obtained less than 2.7 years before starting antiretroviral therapy. Receptors were obtained from a man aged 35-49 years with HIV. The CDR3 runs from the conserved cysteine through the conserved F or W. A D gene is named only where the DNA matches it firmly. Not every row has a clone size; where given, it reads once, few, many or a size class.

TRBV29-1	TRBJ2-7	once	11	NA	CSVLGSGEQYF	TGCAGCGTTTTGGGATCTGGGGAGCAGTACTTC
TRBV29-1	TRBJ2-1	NA	14	TRBD2	CSTMRGASYNEQFF	TGCAGCACAATGCGGGGGGCCAGTTACAATGAGCAGTTCTTC
TRBV7-9	TRBJ1-1	NA	16	TRBD1	CASSLSGGQGHTEAFF	TGTGCCAGCAGCTTAAGTGGGGGACAGGGACACACTGAAGCTTTCTTT
TRBV6-5	TRBJ2-1	NA	15	TRBD1	CASSAHRGSYNEQFF	TGTGCCAGCAGTGCACACAGGGGCTCCTACAATGAGCAGTTCTTC
TRBV23-1	TRBJ1-1	NA	15	NA	CANGTPGTSTTEAFF	TGCGCCAACGGCACCCCCGGGACCTCAACCACTGAAGCTTTCTTT
TRBV6-1	TRBJ1-5	few	14	TRBD1	CASNQGGSNQPQHF	TGTGCCAGCAATCAAGGGGGCAGCAATCAGCCCCAGCATTTT
TRBV2	TRBJ2-7	NA	16	NA	CASSNPLKAGSYEQYF	TGTGCCAGCAGTAACCCATTAAAGGCAGGATCCTACGAGCAGTACTTC
TRBV11-2	TRBJ1-6	NA	13	NA	CASSPGNNSPLHF	TGTGCCAGCAGCCCCGGGAATAATTCACCCCTCCACTTT
TRBV6-1	TRBJ1-5	few	12	NA	CANSEGSQPQHF	TGTGCCAACAGTGAAGGAAGTCAGCCCCAGCATTTT
TRBV28	TRBJ2-4	NA	15	TRBD2	CASSPAGLPKNIQYF	TGTGCCAGCAGCCCGGCGGGACTACCCAAAAACATTCAGTACTTC
TRBV13	TRBJ2-6	NA	17	TRBD1	CASSSGQGLAGANVLTF	TGTGCCAGCAGCTCGGGACAGGGCCTAGCTGGGGCCAACGTCCTGACTTTC
TRBV7-2	TRBJ2-7	NA	14	NA	CASEVASYAYEQYF	TGTGCCAGCGAAGTTGCTAGCTATGCCTACGAGCAGTACTTC
TRBV11-3	TRBJ1-4	once	13	NA	CASNRVLREKLFF	TGTGCCAGCAATAGGGTACTCAGGGAAAAACTGTTTTTT
TRBV19	TRBJ1-5	few	13	NA	CASSIVLDQPQHF	TGTGCCAGTAGTATAGTACTTGATCAGCCCCAGCATTTT
TRBV9	TRBJ2-1	NA	13	NA	CASSVGGRNEQFF	TGTGCCAGCAGCGTAGGAGGGCGCAATGAGCAGTTCTTC
TRBV6-1	TRBJ2-7	few	18	TRBD2	CASREGLAGGRLSYEQYF	TGTGCCAGCCGGGAAGGACTAGCGGGGGGGCGACTCTCCTACGAGCAGTACTTC
TRBV28	TRBJ2-7	NA	12	NA	CASRSRDYEQYF	TGTGCCAGCAGATCCAGGGACTACGAGCAGTACTTC
TRBV29-1	TRBJ1-1	NA	15	NA	CSVRVRSGVNTEAFF	TGCAGCGTAAGAGTCAGGTCCGGGGTGAACACTGAAGCTTTCTTT
TRBV5-6	TRBJ2-7	NA	12	NA	CASSGVTYEQYF	TGTGCCAGCAGCGGGGTTACCTACGAGCAGTACTTC
TRBV7-9	TRBJ2-5	NA	15	NA	CASSLEQGARGTQYF	TGTGCCAGCAGCTTAGAACAGGGCGCACGTGGGACCCAGTACTTC
TRBV30	TRBJ1-1	NA	14	TRBD1	CAWSVGQGNTEAFF	TGTGCCTGGAGTGTCGGACAGGGGAACACTGAAGCTTTCTTT
TRBV20-1	TRBJ2-3	NA	11	NA	CSALGGDTQYF	TGCAGTGCTCTAGGCGGCGATACGCAGTATTTT
TRBV6-6	TRBJ1-1	NA	12	NA	CASGQTNTEAFF	TGTGCCAGCGGACAGACTAACACTGAAGCTTTCTTT
TRBV28	TRBJ1-6	NA	13	NA	CASSFEGNSPLHF	TGTGCCAGCAGTTTCGAGGGTAACTCACCCCTCCACTTT
TRBV11-2	TRBJ2-3	once	14	TRBD1	CASSSRDSGDTQYF	TGTGCCAGCAGCTCCCGGGACAGTGGAGATACGCAGTATTTT
TRBV18	TRBJ2-1	NA	15	NA	CASSPPSQSYNEQFF	TGTGCCAGCTCACCACCGTCACAGTCCTACAATGAGCAGTTCTTC
TRBV29-1	TRBJ2-3	NA	12	TRBD1	CSADRGTDTQYF	TGCAGCGCTGACAGGGGAACAGATACGCAGTATTTT
TRBV27	TRBJ2-5	NA	13	NA	CASSFRTKETQYF	TGTGCCAGCAGTTTTCGGACCAAGGAGACCCAGTACTTC
TRBV9	TRBJ1-1	NA	12	TRBD1	CASRDLGQEAFF	TGTGCCAGCAGAGACTTGGGACAGGAAGCTTTCTTT
TRBV7-9	TRBJ2-5	few	13	NA	CASSQRVGETQYF	TGTGCCAGCAGCCAGCGGGTTGGTGAGACCCAGTACTTC
TRBV30	TRBJ2-1	once	13	NA	CAWSPGTPNEQFF	TGTGCCTGGAGTCCCGGGACGCCAAATGAGCAGTTCTTC
TRBV5-4	TRBJ2-5	NA	15	NA	CASSLAGAKRKTQYF	TGTGCCAGCAGCTTGGCAGGGGCGAAACGGAAGACCCAGTACTTC
TRBV4-3	TRBJ1-4	medium-sized	14	NA	CASSQEWGNEKLFF	TGCGCCAGCAGCCAAGAATGGGGGAATGAAAAACTGTTTTTT
TRBV4-3	TRBJ1-1	NA	12	NA	CASSQAGGEAFF	TGCGCCAGCAGCCAAGCCGGCGGTGAAGCTTTCTTT
TRBV7-3	TRBJ2-1	few	12	NA	CASRRSENEQFF	TGTGCCAGCCGACGGAGCGAGAATGAGCAGTTCTTC
TRBV7-9	TRBJ2-6	NA	15	TRBD1	CASSIGTAGANVLTF	TGTGCCAGCTCAATCGGGACAGCTGGGGCCAACGTCCTGACTTTC
TRBV6-5	TRBJ1-2	NA	13	TRBD1	CASSVDRVGGYTF	TGTGCCAGCAGTGTGGACAGGGTTGGTGGCTACACCTTC
TRBV10-3	TRBJ2-2	NA	14	TRBD2	CATALAGGSGELFF	TGTGCCACCGCCCTAGCGGGGGGCAGCGGGGAGCTGTTTTTT
TRBV6-5	TRBJ2-2	NA	12	NA	CASISGPGELFF	TGTGCCAGCATCTCCGGTCCCGGGGAGCTGTTTTTT
TRBV28	TRBJ2-7	NA	15	NA	CASSLPTSGLYEQYF	TGTGCCAGCAGTCTCCCGACGTCGGGCCTCTACGAGCAGTACTTC
TRBV9	TRBJ2-3	NA	14	NA	CASSVGGSADTQYF	TGTGCCAGCAGCGTAGGGGGGTCCGCAGATACGCAGTATTTT
TRBV7-8	TRBJ2-7	once	16	NA	CASSLDHRAGSYEQYF	TGTGCCAGCAGCTTAGACCACCGTGCGGGGTCCTACGAGCAGTACTTC
TRBV6-5	TRBJ1-2	NA	15	NA	CASISLPSWGNGYTF	TGTGCCAGCATATCACTTCCGTCTTGGGGGAATGGCTACACCTTC
TRBV5-1	TRBJ2-2	NA	15	TRBD2	CASSAAGGDTGELFF	TGCGCCAGCAGCGCCGCGGGGGGCGACACCGGGGAGCTGTTTTTT
TRBV13	TRBJ1-6	NA	16	TRBD1	CASSVGGGTGNSPLHF	TGTGCCAGCAGCGTAGGCGGCGGGACAGGTAATTCACCCCTCCACTTT
TRBV18	TRBJ1-4	NA	11	NA	CASSPGEKLFF	TGTGCCAGCTCACCGGGTGAAAAACTGTTTTTT
TRBV6-6	TRBJ2-3	once	16	NA	CASSGKRGGSTDTQYF	TGTGCCAGCAGTGGAAAGAGGGGGGGGAGCACAGATACGCAGTATTTT
TRBV11-2	TRBJ1-1	NA	15	NA	CASSLGLGPNTEAFF	TGTGCCAGCAGCTTAGGATTAGGGCCGAACACTGAAGCTTTCTTT
TRBV18	TRBJ1-4	NA	15	TRBD1	CASSPWQGANEKLFF	TGTGCCAGCTCACCATGGCAGGGGGCTAATGAAAAACTGTTTTTT
TRBV4-1	TRBJ2-1	NA	16	TRBD1	CASRISGTGLDNEQFF	TGCGCCAGCAGGATCTCCGGGACAGGGCTCGACAATGAGCAGTTCTTC
TRBV30	TRBJ1-6	few	13	NA	CAWSSPGNSPLHF	TGTGCCTGGAGCAGTCCAGGGAATTCACCCCTCCACTTT
TRBV30	TRBJ2-3	NA	15	TRBD1	CAWSRDRGLADTQYF	TGTGCCTGGAGCCGGGACAGGGGACTTGCAGATACGCAGTATTTT
TRBV28	TRBJ2-7	NA	14	TRBD1	CASSFRQGAGEQYF	TGTGCCAGCAGTTTTCGACAGGGGGCGGGTGAGCAGTACTTC
TRBV7-2	TRBJ1-1	once	15	TRBD1	CASSLYTGGGTEAFF	TGTGCCAGCAGCTTATACACAGGGGGGGGCACTGAAGCTTTCTTT